The TCR beta chain described here comes from a study of response to subunit inactivated influenza vaccine. Study-level results: Few new T cells, the authors suggested, are recruited by each seasonal influenza vaccination.

This clonotype was counted many times. Its specificity is unknown. CDR3 length: 16 residues. J lost 1 base, V lost 3 bases, and 6 bases had no gene match. Germline-derived CDR1 and CDR2 are SQVTM and ANQGSEA. TCRdb processed the RT-PCR reads anew with MiXCR; each CDR3 protein has one entry. The data show about 480,000 distinct CDR3 sequences, roughly 11% seen once. This chain connects TRBV29-1 to TRBJ2-1; 10 bases are shared with TRBD2. The sample was PBMCs from blood, taken 40 to 50 days after vaccination. This clonotype was sampled from a man between 45 and 60 years old who received an inactivated influenza vaccine. CDR3: CSVELSGRPSYNEQFF. CDR3 in DNA: TGCAGCGTTGAGCTTAGCGGGAGGCCATCCTACAATGAGCAGTTCTTC.